One and the same sample provided the 11 T cell receptor beta chains below, sequenced in a study of T-cell reconstitution after alpha-beta-depleted transplantation in children. Preparing the TCRbeta library involved the use of unique molecular identifiers. TCRdb reprocessed the PCR reads with MiXCR, giving one entry per CDR3 protein. The sample includes some 180,000 distinct CDR3 sequences, approximately 6.9% of them seen just once. This sample comprised PBMCs, obtained before TCRalphabeta/CD19-depleted stem cell transplant. All receptors come from a boy aged 2 to 10 with acute lymphoblastic leukemia, due to receive a stem cell transplant.

This clonotype appeared many times. The chain combines TRBV28 with TRBJ2-7, with 11 bases that match TRBD1. The germline V gene has CDR1 MDHEN and CDR2 SYDVKM. The CDR3 consists of 14 residues. V shed 7 bases, J shed 3 bases, and the junction held 5 bases outside the gene matches. The CDR3 DNA sequence: TGTGCCAGCAACCCCGGGACAGGGGGCTACGAGCAGTACTTC. It specifies CASNPGTGGYEQYF.

This clonotype appeared many times. The rearrangement links TRBV7-2 to TRBJ2-7, with D hard to call. The CDR3 is 14 amino acids. Germline V gene sequence: CDR1 SGHTA, CDR2 FQGNSA. V lost 5 bases to trimming and J lost 0 bases, with 11 bases between them. In DNA, the CDR3 is TGTGCCAGCAGCCAGGTCGCGAGCTCCTACGAGCAGTACTTC. Encoded protein: CASSQVASSYEQYF.

This clonotype was seen at least ten times. The chain links TRBV29-1 to TRBJ2-3, with D hard to call. V was shortened by 3 bases and J by 2 bases, with 6 bases between the two germline ends. This CDR3 has 12 residues. Germline loops: CDR1 SQVTM, CDR2 ANQGSEA. The DNA of the CDR3 is TGCAGCGTTGAGACCTACACAGATACGCAGTATTTT. It yields the protein CSVETYTDTQYF.

Comments on this clonotype: This may arise from a read error, as a much more abundant clone is one base away. CDR3 nucleotides: TGTGCCAGCAGCTTAGAGTACGCGGAAGGGGAGGAAGTGTACTTC. It yields the protein CASSLEYAEGEEVYF. The chain combines TRBV11-2 with TRBJ2-7; D is possibly TRBD2 (6 bases). The CDR3 totals 15 residues. Trimming cost V 0 bases and J 12 bases, with 21 bases left between them. Per germline, CDR1 SGHAT and CDR2 FQNNGV.

The sample holds a few counts of this clonotype. CDR3 coding DNA: TGTGCCATCAAACGAGAAGACAGTTTCAACACTGAAGCTTTCTTT. It yields the protein CAIKREDSFNTEAFF. The chain employs TRBV10-3 and TRBJ1-1; possibly TRBD1 for D (5 bases). Per the germline V gene, CDR1 is ENHRY and CDR2 is SYGVKD. Trimming stripped 7 bases from V and 2 bases from J, with 17 bases between. The CDR3 loop spans 15 amino acids.

The V and J genes are TRBV6-5 and TRBJ2-1; 8 bases are a match to TRBD1. The germline gives CDR1 MNHEY, CDR2 SVGAGI. V was pared by 4 bases and J by 0 bases, with 5 bases of the junction left unmatched. This CDR3 spans 16 amino acids. The CDR3 here is CASSSMTGVSYNEQFF. DNA for the CDR3: TGTGCCAGCAGTTCCATGACAGGGGTCTCCTACAATGAGCAGTTCTTC.

This clonotype was picked up a small number of times. This rearrangement joins TRBV7-2 to TRBJ1-1; no reliable D call. Germline lookup yields CDR1 SGHTA and CDR2 FQGNSA. This CDR3 is built from 14 residues. V was pared by 3 bases and J by 2 bases, with 10 bases between. The CDR3 nucleotides read TGTGCCAGCAGCTTTCTGGGCACCAACACTGAAGCTTTCTTT. Translated, it gives CASSFLGTNTEAFF.

In this sample, this clonotype turned up many times. The chain employs TRBV7-3 and TRBJ2-1, with 9 bases aligning to TRBD2. J was trimmed by 6 bases and V by 0 bases; bases with no gene match: 12. Germline V CDR1 and CDR2: SGHTA, FQGTGA. The CDR3 totals 18 residues. The DNA for the CDR3 is TGTGCCAGCAGCTTAACCGGGGCGGGAGGGGGCTACCTCAATGAGCAGTTCTTC. It yields the protein CASSLTGAGGGYLNEQFF. Full variable domain (missing parts from reference TRBV7-3 and TRBJ2-1): GAGVSQTPSNKVTEKGKYVELRCDPISGHTALYWYRQSLGQGPEFLIYFQGTGAADDSGLPNDRFFAVRPEGSVSTLKIQRTERGDSAVYLCASSLTGAGGGYLNEQFFGPGTRLTVL.

This clonotype was seen ten or more times. The chain links TRBV20-1 to TRBJ2-3; TRBD2 is a possible D gene (6 bases). CDR1 and CDR2 from the germline V gene are DFQATT and SNEGSKA (reference sequence). The length of the CDR3 is 13 residues. The V and J ends lost 7 bases and 0 bases respectively, with 11 bases between them. CDR3 sequence: CSVILASTDTQYF. CDR3 bases: TGCAGTGTAATTCTAGCGAGCACAGATACGCAGTATTTT.

There are many counts of this clonotype. The genes are TRBV28 and TRBJ2-1, with TRBD2 identical over 11 bases. The CDR3 loop spans 14 amino acids. Germline V gene data show CDR1 as MDHEN and CDR2 as SYDVKM. V gave up 8 bases and J gave up 6 bases; unmatched junction bases: 6. CDR3 amino acids: CASGTSGSVNEQFF. CDR3 DNA: TGTGCCAGCGGAACTAGCGGGAGCGTCAATGAGCAGTTCTTC.

This clonotype appeared many times. The V and J genes are TRBV6-2 or TRBV6-3 and TRBJ2-1; 8 bases map to TRBD2. The germline gives CDR1 MNHEY, CDR2 SVGEGT. J gave up 7 bases and V 6 bases, and 8 bases lay outside the gene matches. CDR3 length: 14 amino acids. The DNA of the CDR3 is TGTGCCAGCAGGAGCGGGGGACAAGGGAATGAGCAGTTCTTC. Residues: CASRSGGQGNEQFF.